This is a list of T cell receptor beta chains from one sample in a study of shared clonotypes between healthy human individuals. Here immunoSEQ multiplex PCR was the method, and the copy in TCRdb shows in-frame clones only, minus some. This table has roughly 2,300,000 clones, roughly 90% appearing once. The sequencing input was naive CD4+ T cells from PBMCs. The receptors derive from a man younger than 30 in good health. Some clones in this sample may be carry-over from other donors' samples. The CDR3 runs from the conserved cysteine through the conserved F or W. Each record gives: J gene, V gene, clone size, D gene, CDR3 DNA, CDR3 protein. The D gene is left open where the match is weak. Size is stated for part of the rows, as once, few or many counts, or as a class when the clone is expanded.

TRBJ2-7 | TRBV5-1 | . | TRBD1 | TGCGCCAGCAGCCCCGCCGGGACAGGGACGGACGAGCAGTACTTC | CASSPAGTGTDEQYF
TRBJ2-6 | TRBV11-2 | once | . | TGTGCCAGCAGCTTCTTGCTAGATTCGGGGGCCAACGTCCTGACTTTC | CASSFLLDSGANVLTF
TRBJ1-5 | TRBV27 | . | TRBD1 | TGTGCCAGCAGTCCCGGACAGGTATATCAGCCCCAGCATTTT | CASSPGQVYQPQHF
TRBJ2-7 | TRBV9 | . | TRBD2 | TGTGCCAGCAGCGTAGTGACTAGCGGCGAGCAGTACTTC | CASSVVTSGEQYF
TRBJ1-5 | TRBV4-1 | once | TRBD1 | TGCGCCAGCAGCCAAGGAGGGGGCAGGGGTCGGGGGCAGCCCCAGCATTTT | CASSQGGGRGRGQPQHF
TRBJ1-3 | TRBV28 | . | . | TGTGCCAGCAGTGGCATAGGGTCTCCCTCTGGAAACACCATATATTTT | CASSGIGSPSGNTIYF
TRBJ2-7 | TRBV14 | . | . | TGTGCCAGCAGCAGGGGGGAACGTTACTTCTCCTACGAGCAGTACTTC | CASSRGERYFSYEQYF
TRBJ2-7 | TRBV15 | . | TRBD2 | TGTGCCACCAGCCCGTCGACTAGCGGGAGGAGTTATCCCGTCTCCTACGAGCAGTACTTC | CATSPSTSGRSYPVSYEQYF
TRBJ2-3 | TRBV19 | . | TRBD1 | TGTGCCAGTACCCAGGGACAGGGAACGGGGACAGATACGCAGTATTTT | CASTQGQGTGTDTQYF
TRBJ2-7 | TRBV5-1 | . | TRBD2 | TGCGCCAGCAGCTTGGATTTTAGGACTAGCGTACCCTACGAGCAGTACTTC | CASSLDFRTSVPYEQYF
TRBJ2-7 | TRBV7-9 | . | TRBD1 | TGTGCCAGCAGCTCTACGCCCGGGACAGGGGCCCACGAGCAGTACTTC | CASSSTPGTGAHEQYF
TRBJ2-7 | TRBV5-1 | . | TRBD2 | TGCGCCAGCAGCCCCACTAGCGGGAACACCTACGAGCAGTACTTC | CASSPTSGNTYEQYF
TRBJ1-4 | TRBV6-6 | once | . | TGTGCCAGCAGTTACTCAGCGATAGGGAATGAAAAACTGTTTTTT | CASSYSAIGNEKLFF
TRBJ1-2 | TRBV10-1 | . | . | TGCGCCAGCAGTGAGTCGACGGCAGCGGGTGGCTACACCTTC | CASSESTAAGGYTF
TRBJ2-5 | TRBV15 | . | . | TGTGCCACCAGCAGAGGGCCCCTAGGTTTGGAGACCCAGTACTTC | CATSRGPLGLETQYF